This T cell receptor beta chain was captured by sequencing in a study of blood T cells in healthy people across ages (dated by TCRdb to 2013 to 2016). Broadly, across the study: In model experiments, template switching captured roughly one uniquely barcoded TCR beta cDNA molecule for every two T cells. To track age-related changes in TCR beta repertoire diversity, the study relied on deep sequencing normalized with unique cDNA molecular identifiers. Four age groups were formed from the donors: young (average 16 years), middle-aged (around 40), aged (approximately 60) and long-lived (less than 85). To avoid experimental bias, donors of different ages were spread randomly across the sequencing lanes. For two donors (one aged 18 to 29 and one aged 80 or older), the study analyzed two additional independent replicas of 1 million unique cDNA reads from the same blood draw. The paper's findings and limits, for the study overall: As age increased, observed TCR beta diversity per million T cells dropped in a roughly linear way, and a significant reduction was already evident by age 40. Observed TCR beta diversity correlated strongly with the percentage of naive T cells measured by flow cytometry. Compared with the aged group, the long-lived group had more naive CD4+ T cells, fewer expanded clones and increased TCR diversity, a pattern suggesting age selection. Donor CMV infection status was unknown, potentially confounding age-related changes in expanded clonotypes. Bulk unsorted PBMC profiling prevented conclusive comparison of naive and antigen-experienced compartments. Estimates of total diversity from one million sequenced T cells were regarded as lower bounds and underestimates.

Library construction relied on 5' RACE. The listed sequencing device is Illumina HiSeq 2500. A second PCR of roughly 7 to 11 cycles was performed with a sample-barcoded 5' primer and a J-beta primer mix. A unique molecular identifier was introduced onto each TCR beta cDNA molecule by a template-switch 5' adaptor carrying 12 random nucleotides. At least 2.5 million CDR3-containing paired-end reads were obtained from each sample. First-strand cDNA was synthesized from all RNA with the Mint cDNA synthesis kit, primed by a TRBC-specific oligonucleotide. After uracil-DNA glycosylase treatment, a first 18-cycle PCR used universal primers M1SS and BC2_uni_R on all cDNA. As for how the authors treated the data: Each sample was normalized by randomly selecting 1 million high-quality reads, each carrying a distinct molecular identifier. Instead of being binned into consensus sequences, reads that shared molecular identifiers were thrown out. CDR3 identification, clonotype clustering and error correction used MiTCR with a Q25 quality threshold and the strictest error-elimination algorithm. A nonparametric unseen species model using Euler transformation provided a lower-bound estimate of total TCR beta diversity. TCRdb reprocessed the public reads (quality trimming at Q25 with fastp, clone calling with MiXCR) and kept in-frame beta chains. Each CDR3 protein gets just one entry, which takes the most common genes and DNA from the rows behind it. TCRdb assigned the V and J calls; the authors' analysis was not used. This sample lists about 640,000 distinct CDR3 sequences; around three fifths were detected once. The ten largest clones add up to approximately 37% of the sample.

The 39 donors, aged about 6 to 100 years, were systemically healthy Caucasian individuals from Russia. Each donor gave about 10 milliliters of peripheral blood, drawn into EDTA-treated Vacutainer tubes. Ficoll-Paque density-gradient centrifugation was used to isolate PBMCs, with at least 6 million obtained per sample. Trizol reagent was used to extract total RNA from PBMCs, with at least 5.5 micrograms per sample. Naive CD45RAhigh/CD27high T cell percentages were measured by flow cytometry on a PBMC aliquot from every donor. Per the germline V gene (reference sequence), DFQATT is the CDR1 and SNEGSKA is the CDR2. CDR3 length: 14 amino acids, cysteine to phenylalanine. The CDR3 DNA has 42 bases and is translated from base 1. The V end loses 6 bases and the J end loses 5 bases, and a stretch of 17 bases separates them. Regarding this clonotype: What this receptor recognizes is not known. Qualities for individual bases were not recorded, and no much larger clone is one base off.

Recombination connected TRBV20-1 to TRBJ1-5; a weak D assignment points to TRBD1 (6 bases agree). This TCR was recovered from a man aged 55 to 70 in good health. Sequenced input: blood. The nucleotides read TGCAGTGCCAGGTGGAACAGGGACGATCAGCCCCAGCATTTT. This codes for CSARWNRDDQPQHF.